This TCR beta chain was obtained from a study of blood T cells in healthy people across ages. Across the whole study: Per every two T cells, about one barcoded beta molecule was captured by template switching.

Alongside a J-beta primer mix, a sample-barcoded 5' primer served in a second PCR lasting roughly 6 to 12 cycles. Every single cDNA molecule received a tag from a template-switch adaptor with 12 random nucleotides. TCRdb reanalysed the 5' RACE reads using MiXCR and keeps one entry per CDR3 protein. The sample includes roughly 700,000 distinct CDR3 sequences, roughly 32% of them seen just once. Germline assignment: CDR1 SGHKS and CDR2 YYEKEE (reference sequence). Trimming left V 4 bases short and J 8 bases short, with 17 bases between. CDR3 length equals 14 residues. For every donor, a draw yielded approximately 9.9 milliliters of peripheral blood. PBMCs numbering at least 6 million were isolated per sample.

This chain joins TRBV5-5 and TRBJ2-3; D may be TRBD1 (6 bases). The receptor's source is a woman of 80 years or more in good health. Sequencing was done on a sample of blood. The CDR3 reads CASSGGGRSGTQYF. The CDR3 coding sequence is TGTGCCAGCAGCGGGGGCGGGCGGTCAGGTACGCAGTATTTT.